The sequence of this TCR beta chain was determined in a study of low-dose radiotherapy and immunotherapy resistance in tumors. In the study overall: Radiation delivery to Cohort 1 consisted of 0.5 Gy per fraction every 2 weeks, summing to 6.5 Gy.

This clonotype was recorded many times. Time point denoted: after trial treatment. Treatment here: LDRT plus nivolumab, ipilimumab, low-dose cyclophosphamide and aspirin (RACIN trial). There are 13 residues in the CDR3. Germline V gene sequence: CDR1 SEHNR, CDR2 FQNEAQ (reference sequence). V was trimmed by 3 bases and J by 1 base, leaving 6 bases between them. TRAV- and TRBV-specific primers primed first-strand cDNA, covering alpha and beta chains. The PCR that amplified TCRs ran for around 20 cycles, relying on a constant-region primer and a V-primer adapter. After the mRNA was isolated, it was amplified using in vitro transcription. TCRdb re-derived calls from the reads in MiXCR, one entry per CDR3 protein. The data contain about 58,000 distinct CDR3 sequences, approximately 22% of them singletons.

The receptor's source is a male donor with prostate cancer. Sequencing was performed on PBMCs, taken after low-dose radiotherapy plus immunotherapy. The genes are TRBV7-9 and TRBJ1-1; D gene ambiguous. DNA for the CDR3: TGTGCCAGCAGCTTCGGATCGAACACTGAAGCTTTCTTT. Its translation is CASSFGSNTEAFF.